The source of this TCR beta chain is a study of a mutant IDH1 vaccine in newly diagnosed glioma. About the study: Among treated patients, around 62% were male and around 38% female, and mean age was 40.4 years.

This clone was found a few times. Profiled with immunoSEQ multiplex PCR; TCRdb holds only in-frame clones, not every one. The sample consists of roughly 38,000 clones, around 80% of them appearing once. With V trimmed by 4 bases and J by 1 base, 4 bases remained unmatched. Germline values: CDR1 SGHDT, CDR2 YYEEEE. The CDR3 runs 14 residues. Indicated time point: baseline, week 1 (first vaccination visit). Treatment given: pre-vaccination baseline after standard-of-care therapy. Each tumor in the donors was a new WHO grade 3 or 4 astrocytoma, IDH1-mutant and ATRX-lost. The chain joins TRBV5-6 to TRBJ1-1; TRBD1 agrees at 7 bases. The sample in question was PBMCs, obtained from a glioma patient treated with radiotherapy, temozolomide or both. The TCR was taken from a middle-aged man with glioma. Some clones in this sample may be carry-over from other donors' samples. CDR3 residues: CASSTGQPNTEAFF. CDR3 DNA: TGTGCCAGCAGCACGGGACAGCCGAACACTGAAGCTTTCTTT.